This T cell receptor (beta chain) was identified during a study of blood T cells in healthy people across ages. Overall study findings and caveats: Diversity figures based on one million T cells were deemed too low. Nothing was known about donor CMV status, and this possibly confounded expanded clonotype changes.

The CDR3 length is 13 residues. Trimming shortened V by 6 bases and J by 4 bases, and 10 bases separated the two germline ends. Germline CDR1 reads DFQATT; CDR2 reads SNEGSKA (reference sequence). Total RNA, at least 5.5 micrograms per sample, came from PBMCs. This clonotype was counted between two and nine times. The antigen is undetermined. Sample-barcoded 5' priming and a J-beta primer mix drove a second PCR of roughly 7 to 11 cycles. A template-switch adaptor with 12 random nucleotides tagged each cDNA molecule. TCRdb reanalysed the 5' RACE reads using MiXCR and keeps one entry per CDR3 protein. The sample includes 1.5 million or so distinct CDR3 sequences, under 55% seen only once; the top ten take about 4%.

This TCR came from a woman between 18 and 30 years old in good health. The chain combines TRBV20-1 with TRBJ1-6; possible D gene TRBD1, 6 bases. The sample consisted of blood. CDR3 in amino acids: CSARGQYNSPLHF. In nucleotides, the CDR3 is TGCAGTGCAAGGGGACAATATAATTCACCCCTCCACTTT.